The T cell receptor (beta chain) under discussion was sequenced for a study of beta chain features in type 1 diabetes. Overall study findings and caveats: Type 1 diabetes patients showed a moderate but significant shortening of TCRB CDR3s in all four CD4+ subsets.

Every bit of the isolated RNA underwent reverse transcription, so sequencing read expressed TCRB transcripts. Using immunoSEQ multiplex PCR, the repertoire was profiled, and TCRdb retains in-frame clones only, with some absent. The sample carries over 65,000 clones, about a third recorded once. The CDR3 is made up of 17 amino acids. The V and J ends lost 4 bases and 3 bases, in that order; junction bases with no gene match: 8. Germline CDR1 and CDR2: LNHDA and SQIVND (reference sequence). Remarks on this clone: Its antigen is not identified.

This TCR derives from a woman between 18 and 29 years old in good health. The chain carries TRBV19 and TRBJ2-2; 10 bases match TRBD1. The specimen was stem cell memory CD4+ T cells from blood. The CDR3: CASSRGQGRVYTGELFF. CDR3 in DNA: TGTGCCAGTAGTAGGGGACAGGGGCGGGTTTACACCGGGGAGCTGTTTTTT.